Sequencing of this TCR beta chain was carried out in a study of cytotoxic CD8 clonotypes in ibrutinib-treated CLL. The repertoire was sequenced with immunoSEQ multiplex PCR; TCRdb's copy has only in-frame clones and lacks some. The sample contains tens of thousands of clones, less than 60% of which appear only once. Note on this clone: Its antigen is undetermined. Mismatch with germline at one junction end may stem from a read error.

The CDR3 has 15 amino acids. Germline V gives CDR1 SGHRS, CDR2 YFSETQ. Points from the study as a whole: T-cell clonality at baseline went above that of age-matched healthy donors and rose and fell with circulating CD8+ T-cell counts.

This specimen was PBMCs, taken after 12 months of ibrutinib treatment. The J gene is TRBJ1-6, the V gene TRBV5-1; D gene ambiguous. The TCR sequence derives from a human donor with chronic lymphocytic leukemia. CDR3 region: CASTSLSRGNSPLHF. The CDR3 bases are TGTGCCAGCACCTCACTTTCTCGGGGTAATTCACCCCTCCACTTT.